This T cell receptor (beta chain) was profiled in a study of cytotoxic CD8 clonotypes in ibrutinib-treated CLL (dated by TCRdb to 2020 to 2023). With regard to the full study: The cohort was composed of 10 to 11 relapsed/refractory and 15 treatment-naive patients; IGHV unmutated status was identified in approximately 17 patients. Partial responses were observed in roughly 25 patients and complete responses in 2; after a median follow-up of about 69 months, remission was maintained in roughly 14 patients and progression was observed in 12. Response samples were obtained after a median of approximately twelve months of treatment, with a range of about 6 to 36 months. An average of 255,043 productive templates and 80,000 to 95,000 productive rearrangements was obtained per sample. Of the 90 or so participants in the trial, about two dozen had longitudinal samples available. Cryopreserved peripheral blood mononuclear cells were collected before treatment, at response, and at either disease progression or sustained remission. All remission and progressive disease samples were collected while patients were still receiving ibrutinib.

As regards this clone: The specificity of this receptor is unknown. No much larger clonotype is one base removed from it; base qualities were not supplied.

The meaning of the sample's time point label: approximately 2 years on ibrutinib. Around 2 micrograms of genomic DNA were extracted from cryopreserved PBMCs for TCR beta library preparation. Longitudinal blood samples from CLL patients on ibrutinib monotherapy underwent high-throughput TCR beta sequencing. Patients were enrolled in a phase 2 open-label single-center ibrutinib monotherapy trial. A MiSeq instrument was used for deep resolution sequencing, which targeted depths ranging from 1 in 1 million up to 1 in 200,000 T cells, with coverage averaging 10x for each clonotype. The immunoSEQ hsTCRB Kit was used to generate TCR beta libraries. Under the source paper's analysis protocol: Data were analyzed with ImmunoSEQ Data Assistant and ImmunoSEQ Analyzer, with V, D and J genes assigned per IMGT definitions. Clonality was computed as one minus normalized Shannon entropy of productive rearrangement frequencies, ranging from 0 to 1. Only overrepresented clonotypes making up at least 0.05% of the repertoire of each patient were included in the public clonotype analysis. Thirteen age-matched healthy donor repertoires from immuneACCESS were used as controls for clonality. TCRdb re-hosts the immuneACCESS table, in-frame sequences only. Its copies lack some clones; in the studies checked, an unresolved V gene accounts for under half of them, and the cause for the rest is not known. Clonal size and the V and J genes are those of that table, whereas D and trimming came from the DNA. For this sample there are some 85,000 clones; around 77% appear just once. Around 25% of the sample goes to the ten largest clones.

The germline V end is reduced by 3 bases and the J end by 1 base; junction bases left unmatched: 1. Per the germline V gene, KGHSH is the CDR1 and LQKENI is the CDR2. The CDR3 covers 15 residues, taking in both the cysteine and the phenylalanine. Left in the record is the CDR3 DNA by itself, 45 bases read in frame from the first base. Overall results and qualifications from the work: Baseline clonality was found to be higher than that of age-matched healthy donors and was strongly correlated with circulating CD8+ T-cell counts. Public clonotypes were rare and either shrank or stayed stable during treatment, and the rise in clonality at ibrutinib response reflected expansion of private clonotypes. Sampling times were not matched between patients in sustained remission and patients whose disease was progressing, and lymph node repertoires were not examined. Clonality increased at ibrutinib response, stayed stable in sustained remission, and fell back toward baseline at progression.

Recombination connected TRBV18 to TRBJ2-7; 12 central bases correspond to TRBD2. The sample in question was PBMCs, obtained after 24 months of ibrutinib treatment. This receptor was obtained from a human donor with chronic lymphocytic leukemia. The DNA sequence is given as TGTGCCAGCTCACCCGGACTAGCGGGGTCCTACGAGCAGTACTTC. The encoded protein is CASSPGLAGSYEQYF.